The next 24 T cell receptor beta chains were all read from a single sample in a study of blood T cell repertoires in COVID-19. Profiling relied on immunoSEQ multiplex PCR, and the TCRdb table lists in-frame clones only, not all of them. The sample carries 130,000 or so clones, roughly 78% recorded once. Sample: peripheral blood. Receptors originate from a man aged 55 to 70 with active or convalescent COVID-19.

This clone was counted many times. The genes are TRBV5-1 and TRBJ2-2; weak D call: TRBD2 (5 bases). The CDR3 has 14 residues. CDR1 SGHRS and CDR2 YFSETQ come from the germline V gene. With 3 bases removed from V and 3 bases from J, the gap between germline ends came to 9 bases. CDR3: CASSSLGDTGELFF. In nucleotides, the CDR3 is TGCGCCAGCAGCTCCCTCGGGGACACCGGGGAGCTGTTTTTT.

CDR3 in DNA: TGTGCCAGCAGCCTCAGGGGCGGGAGGGCCGTCCCAGAGACCCAGTACTTC. Residues: CASSLRGGRAVPETQYF. The chain carries TRBV7-3 and TRBJ2-5; 9 bases match TRBD2. The CDR3 loop spans 17 amino acids. Germline CDR1 is SGHTA and CDR2 is FQGTGA. Trimming removed 5 bases from V and 4 bases from J; junction bases left unmatched: 14. The full variable domain, in which reference TRBV7-3 and TRBJ2-5 provide the parts outside the CDR3, is GAGVSQTPSNKVTEKGKYVELRCDPISGHTALYWYRQSLGQGPEFLIYFQGTGAADDSGLPNDRFFAVRPEGSVSTLKIQRTERGDSAVYLCASSLRGGRAVPETQYFGPGTRLLVL.

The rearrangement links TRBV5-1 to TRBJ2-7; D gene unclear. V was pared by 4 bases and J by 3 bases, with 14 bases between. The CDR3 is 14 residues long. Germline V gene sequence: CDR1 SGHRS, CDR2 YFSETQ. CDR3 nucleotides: TGCGCCAGCAGCCCAGCCGCAGGAAGCTACGAGCAGTACTTC. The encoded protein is CASSPAAGSYEQYF. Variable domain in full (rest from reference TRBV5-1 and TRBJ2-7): KAGVTQTPRYLIKTRGQQVTLSCSPISGHRSVSWYQQTPGQGLQFLFEYFSETQRNKGNFPGRFSGRQFSNSRSEMNVSTLELGDSALYLCASSPAAGSYEQYFGPGTRLTVT.

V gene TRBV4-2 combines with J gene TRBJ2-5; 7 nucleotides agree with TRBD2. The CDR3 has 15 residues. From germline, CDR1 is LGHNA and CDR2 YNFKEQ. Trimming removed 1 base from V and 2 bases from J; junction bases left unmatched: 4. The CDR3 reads CASSQAGGGQETQYF. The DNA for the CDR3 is TGTGCCAGCAGCCAAGCGGGAGGTGGACAAGAGACCCAGTACTTC.

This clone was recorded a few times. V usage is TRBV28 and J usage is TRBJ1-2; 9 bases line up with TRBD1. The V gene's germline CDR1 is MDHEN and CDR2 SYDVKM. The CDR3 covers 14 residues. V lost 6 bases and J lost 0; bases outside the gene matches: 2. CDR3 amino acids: CASSRDRANYGYTF. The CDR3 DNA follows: TGTGCCAGCAGCCGGGACAGGGCTAACTATGGCTACACCTTC.

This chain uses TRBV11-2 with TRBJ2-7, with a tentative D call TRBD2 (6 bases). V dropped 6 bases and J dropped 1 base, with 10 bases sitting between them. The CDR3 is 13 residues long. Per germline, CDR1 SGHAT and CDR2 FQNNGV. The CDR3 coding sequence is TGTGCCAGCAGAATGGGGGGTTCCTACGAGCAGTACTTC. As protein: CASRMGGSYEQYF.

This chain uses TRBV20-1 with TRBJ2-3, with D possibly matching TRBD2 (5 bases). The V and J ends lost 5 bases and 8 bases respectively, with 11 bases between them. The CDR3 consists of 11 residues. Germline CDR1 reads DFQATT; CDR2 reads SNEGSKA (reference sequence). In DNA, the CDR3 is TGCAGTGCTTTCGACGAGGGTACGCAGTATTTT. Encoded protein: CSAFDEGTQYF.

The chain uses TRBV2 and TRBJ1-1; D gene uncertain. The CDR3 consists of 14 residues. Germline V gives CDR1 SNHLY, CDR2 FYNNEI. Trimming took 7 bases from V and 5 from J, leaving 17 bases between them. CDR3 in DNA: TGTGCCAGCACCCTGGTGAGGATAGGTACTGAAGCTTTCTTT. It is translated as CASTLVRIGTEAFF.

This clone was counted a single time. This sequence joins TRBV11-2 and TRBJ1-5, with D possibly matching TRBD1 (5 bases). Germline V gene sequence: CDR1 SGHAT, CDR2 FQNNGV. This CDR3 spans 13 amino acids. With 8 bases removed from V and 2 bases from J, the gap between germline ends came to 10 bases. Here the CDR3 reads CASSTARNQPQHF. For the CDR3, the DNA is TGTGCCAGCTCGACAGCTCGCAATCAGCCCCAGCATTTT.

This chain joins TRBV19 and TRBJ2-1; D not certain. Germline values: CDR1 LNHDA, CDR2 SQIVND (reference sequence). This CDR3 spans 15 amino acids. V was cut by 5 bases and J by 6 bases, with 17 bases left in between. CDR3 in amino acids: CASSPKAGAGNEQFF. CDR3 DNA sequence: TGTGCCAGTAGTCCCAAAGCCGGAGCCGGCAATGAGCAGTTCTTC.

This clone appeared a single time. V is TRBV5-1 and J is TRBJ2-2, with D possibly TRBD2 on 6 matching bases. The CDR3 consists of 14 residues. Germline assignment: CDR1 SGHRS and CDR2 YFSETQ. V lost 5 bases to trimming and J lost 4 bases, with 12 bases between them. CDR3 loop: CASRRDSSTGELFF. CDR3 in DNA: TGCGCCAGCAGGCGGGACTCGAGCACCGGGGAGCTGTTTTTT.

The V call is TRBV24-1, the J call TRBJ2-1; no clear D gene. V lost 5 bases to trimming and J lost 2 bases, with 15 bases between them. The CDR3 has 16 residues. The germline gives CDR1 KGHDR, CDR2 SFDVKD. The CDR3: CATSVLGQETYNEQFF. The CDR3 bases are TGTGCCACCAGTGTTCTGGGCCAGGAAACCTACAATGAGCAGTTCTTC.

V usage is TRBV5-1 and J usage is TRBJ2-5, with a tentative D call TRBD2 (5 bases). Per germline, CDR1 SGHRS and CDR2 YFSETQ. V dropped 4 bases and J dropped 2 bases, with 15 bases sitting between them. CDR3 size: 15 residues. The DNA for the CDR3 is TGCGCCAGCAGCCGTTCCCTCGGGAATCAAGAGACCCAGTACTTC. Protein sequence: CASSRSLGNQETQYF.

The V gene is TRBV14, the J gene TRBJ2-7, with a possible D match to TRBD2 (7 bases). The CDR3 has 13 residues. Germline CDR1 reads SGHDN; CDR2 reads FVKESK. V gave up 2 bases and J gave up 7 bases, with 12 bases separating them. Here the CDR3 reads CASSQRGAHEQYF. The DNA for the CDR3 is TGTGCCAGCAGCCAACGGGGGGCGCATGAGCAGTACTTC.

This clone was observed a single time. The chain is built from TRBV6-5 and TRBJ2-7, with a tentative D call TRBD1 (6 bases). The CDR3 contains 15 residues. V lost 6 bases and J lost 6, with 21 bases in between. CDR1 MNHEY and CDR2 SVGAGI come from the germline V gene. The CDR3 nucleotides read TGTGCCAGCAGACCAGGGGCCGTCAGACTTACCGAGCAGTACTTC. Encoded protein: CASRPGAVRLTEQYF.

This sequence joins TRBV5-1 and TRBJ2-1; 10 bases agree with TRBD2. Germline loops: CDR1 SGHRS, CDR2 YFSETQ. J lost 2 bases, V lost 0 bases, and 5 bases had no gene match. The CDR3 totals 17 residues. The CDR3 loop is CASSLAPSGSPYNEQFF. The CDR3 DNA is TGCGCCAGCAGCTTGGCCCCTAGCGGGAGCCCCTACAATGAGCAGTTCTTC.

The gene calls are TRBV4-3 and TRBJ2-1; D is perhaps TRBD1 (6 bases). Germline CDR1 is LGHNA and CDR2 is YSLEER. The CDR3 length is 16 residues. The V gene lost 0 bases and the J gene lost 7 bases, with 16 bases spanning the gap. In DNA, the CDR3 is TGCGCCAGCAGCCAAGATGGGTGGGGGCCCAGGAATGAGCAGTTCTTC. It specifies CASSQDGWGPRNEQFF.

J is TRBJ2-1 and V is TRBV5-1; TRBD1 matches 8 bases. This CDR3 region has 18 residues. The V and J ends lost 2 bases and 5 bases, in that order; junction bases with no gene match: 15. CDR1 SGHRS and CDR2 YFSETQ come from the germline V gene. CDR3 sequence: CASSLTGGGGRFHNEQFF. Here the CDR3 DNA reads TGCGCCAGCAGCTTAACAGGGGGTGGTGGTAGGTTTCACAATGAGCAGTTCTTC.

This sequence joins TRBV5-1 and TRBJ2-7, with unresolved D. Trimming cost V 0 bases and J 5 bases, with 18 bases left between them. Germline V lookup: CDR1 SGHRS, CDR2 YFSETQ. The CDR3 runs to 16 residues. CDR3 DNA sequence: TGCGCCAGCAGCTTGGCAATACAAGAAGGAGCCCACGAGCAGTACTTC. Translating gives CASSLAIQEGAHEQYF.

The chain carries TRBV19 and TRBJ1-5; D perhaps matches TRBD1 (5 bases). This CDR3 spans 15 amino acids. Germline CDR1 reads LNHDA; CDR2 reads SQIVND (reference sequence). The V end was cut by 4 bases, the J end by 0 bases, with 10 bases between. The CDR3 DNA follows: TGTGCCAGTAGTACCGACAGTTATAGCAATCAGCCCCAGCATTTT. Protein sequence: CASSTDSYSNQPQHF.

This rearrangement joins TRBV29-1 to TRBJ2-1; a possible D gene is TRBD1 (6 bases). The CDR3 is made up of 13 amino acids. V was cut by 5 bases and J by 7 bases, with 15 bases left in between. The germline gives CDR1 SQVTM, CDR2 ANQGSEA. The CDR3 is CSVSSGGGNEQFF. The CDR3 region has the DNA TGCAGCGTTTCGTCTGGGGGCGGAAATGAGCAGTTCTTC.

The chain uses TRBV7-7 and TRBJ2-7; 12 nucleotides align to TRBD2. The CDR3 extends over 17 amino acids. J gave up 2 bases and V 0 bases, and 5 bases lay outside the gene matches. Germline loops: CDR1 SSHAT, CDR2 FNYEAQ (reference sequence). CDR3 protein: CASSLASSGRAPYEQYF. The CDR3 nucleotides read TGTGCCAGCAGCTTAGCCTCTAGCGGGAGGGCCCCCTACGAGCAGTACTTC.

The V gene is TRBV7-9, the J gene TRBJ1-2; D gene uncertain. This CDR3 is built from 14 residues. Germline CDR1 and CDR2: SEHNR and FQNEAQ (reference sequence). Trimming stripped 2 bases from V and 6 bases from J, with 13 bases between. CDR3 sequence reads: CASSLLSGIHGYTF. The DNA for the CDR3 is TGTGCCAGCAGCTTATTATCGGGGATCCATGGCTACACCTTC. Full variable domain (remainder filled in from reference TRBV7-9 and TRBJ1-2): DTGVSQNPRHKITKRGQNVTFRCDPISEHNRLYWYRQTLGQGPEFLTYFQNEAQLEKSRLLSDRFSAERPKGSFSTLEIQRTEQGDSAMYLCASSLLSGIHGYTFGSGTRLTVV.

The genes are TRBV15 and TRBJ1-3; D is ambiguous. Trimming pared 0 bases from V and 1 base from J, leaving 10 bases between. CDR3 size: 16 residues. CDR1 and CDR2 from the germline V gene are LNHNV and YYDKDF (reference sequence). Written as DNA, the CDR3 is TGTGCCACCAGCAGAGACCCCCCGGGGTCTGGAAACACCATATATTTT. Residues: CATSRDPPGSGNTIYF. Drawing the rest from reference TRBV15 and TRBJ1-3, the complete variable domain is DAMVIQNPRYQVTQFGKPVTLSCSQTLNHNVMYWYQQKSSQAPKLLFHYYDKDFNNEADTPDNFQSRRPNTSFCFLDIRSPGLGDTAMYLCATSRDPPGSGNTIYFGEGSWLTVV.